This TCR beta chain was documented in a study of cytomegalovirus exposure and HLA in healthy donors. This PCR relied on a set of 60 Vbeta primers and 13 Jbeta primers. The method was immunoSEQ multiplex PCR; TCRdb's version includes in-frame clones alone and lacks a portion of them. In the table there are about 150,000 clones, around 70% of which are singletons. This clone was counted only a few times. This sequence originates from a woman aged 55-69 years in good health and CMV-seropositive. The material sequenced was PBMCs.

CDR3 in amino acids: CSVVQGLMNTEAFF. DNA for the CDR3: TGCAGCGTTGTTCAGGGACTAATGAACACTGAAGCTTTCTTT. The V and J genes are TRBV29-1 and TRBJ1-1, with D tentatively TRBD1 (5 bases). The CDR3 is made up of 14 amino acids. Trimming pared 4 bases from V and 0 bases from J, leaving 12 bases between. CDR1 and CDR2 (germline): SQVTM, ANQGSEA.